One T cell receptor beta chain is described in this entry. The record originates from a study of cytomegalovirus exposure and HLA in healthy donors. As for the donors, each was a healthy bone marrow donor. CDR1 and CDR2 (germline): MDHEN, SYDVKM. The CDR3 length is 16 residues. V gave up 3 bases and J gave up 4 bases, with 16 bases separating them. 13 Jbeta primers and 60 Vbeta primers were used for the PCR. Methods used by the authors: About 12 million of the roughly 80 million unique TCR beta chains counted in a later analysis were shared. This table comes from immunoSEQ multiplex PCR, and its TCRdb copy is limited to in-frame clones, with some not included. That table furnishes V, J and clone size, whereas the DNA furnished D and trimming. The table includes around 140,000 clones, around 87% detected once.

Sequencing was performed on PBMCs. The rearrangement links TRBV28 to TRBJ1-5; possibly TRBD1 for D (6 bases). The receptor was derived from a woman in her 30s in good health and CMV-seronegative. DNA of the CDR3: TGTGCCAGCAGTTTCCGCTCAAGGGGGTTGAATCAGCCCCAGCATTTT. Protein product: CASSFRSRGLNQPQHF.